This T cell receptor (beta chain) was recorded in a study of PD-L1 blockade in urothelial cancer. Produced via immunoSEQ multiplex PCR; TCRdb's table is partial and in-frame only. The data hold about 72,000 clones, with 86% observed a single time. Time point described: pretreatment peripheral blood. The germline V gene encodes CDR1 SQVTM and CDR2 ANQGSEA. The length of the CDR3 is 15 residues. Losses at the gene ends were 6 bases for V and 1 base for J; bases not matched to a gene: 6. The specimen was PBMCs, collected around atezolizumab (anti-PD-L1) treatment. The source of this sequence is a man aged 55 to 70 with urothelial cancer. This chain joins TRBV29-1 and TRBJ2-2, with 9 bases that match TRBD2. As DNA, the CDR3 is TGCAGCGTGGACCTTAGCGGGGGGAACACCGGGGAGCTGTTTTTT. This codes for CSVDLSGGNTGELFF.